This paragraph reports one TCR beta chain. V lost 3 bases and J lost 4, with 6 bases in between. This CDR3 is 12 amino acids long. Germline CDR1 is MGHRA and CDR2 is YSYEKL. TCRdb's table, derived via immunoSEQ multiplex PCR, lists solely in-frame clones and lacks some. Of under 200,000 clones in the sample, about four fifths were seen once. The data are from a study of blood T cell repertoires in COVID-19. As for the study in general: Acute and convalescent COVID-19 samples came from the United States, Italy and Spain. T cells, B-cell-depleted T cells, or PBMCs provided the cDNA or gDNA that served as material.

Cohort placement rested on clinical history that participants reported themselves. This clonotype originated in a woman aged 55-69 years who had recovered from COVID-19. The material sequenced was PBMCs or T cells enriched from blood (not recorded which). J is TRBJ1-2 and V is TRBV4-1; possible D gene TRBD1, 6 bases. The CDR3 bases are TGCGCCAGCAGCCAGGGGGCCTATGGCTACACCTTC. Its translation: CASSQGAYGYTF.